This TCR beta chain originates from a study of cytomegalovirus exposure and HLA in healthy donors. Across the whole study: Counted in an early data release were 85 million or so unique TCRs from HLA-typed donors.

A remark on this clone: Its specificity is not known.

The CDR3 is 14 residues long. Germline values: CDR1 SGHTA, CDR2 FQGTGA. With 9 bases removed from V and 8 bases from J, the gap between germline ends came to 19 bases. The study's findings and limits: Published work reported that the classifier diagnosed cytomegalovirus status with high specificity and sensitivity. Among TCR sequences, most were rare, though some public TCRs appeared in many donors.

A multiplex PCR was run with 60 Vbeta primers and 13 Jbeta primers. Generated by immunoSEQ multiplex PCR, the TCRdb table keeps only in-frame clones and is missing some. The sample has 150,000 to 200,000 clones, around 62% seen once; the top ten hold about 2.9%. The sequenced sample was PBMCs. This clonotype was obtained from a man between 40 and 49 years old in good health and CMV-seronegative. The gene calls are TRBV7-3 and TRBJ1-4; tentative D call: TRBD1 (6 bases). CDR3 sequence: CARPRGGRGEKLFF. In DNA, the CDR3 is TGTGCCAGACCCAGAGGGGGGCGGGGGGAAAAACTGTTTTTT.